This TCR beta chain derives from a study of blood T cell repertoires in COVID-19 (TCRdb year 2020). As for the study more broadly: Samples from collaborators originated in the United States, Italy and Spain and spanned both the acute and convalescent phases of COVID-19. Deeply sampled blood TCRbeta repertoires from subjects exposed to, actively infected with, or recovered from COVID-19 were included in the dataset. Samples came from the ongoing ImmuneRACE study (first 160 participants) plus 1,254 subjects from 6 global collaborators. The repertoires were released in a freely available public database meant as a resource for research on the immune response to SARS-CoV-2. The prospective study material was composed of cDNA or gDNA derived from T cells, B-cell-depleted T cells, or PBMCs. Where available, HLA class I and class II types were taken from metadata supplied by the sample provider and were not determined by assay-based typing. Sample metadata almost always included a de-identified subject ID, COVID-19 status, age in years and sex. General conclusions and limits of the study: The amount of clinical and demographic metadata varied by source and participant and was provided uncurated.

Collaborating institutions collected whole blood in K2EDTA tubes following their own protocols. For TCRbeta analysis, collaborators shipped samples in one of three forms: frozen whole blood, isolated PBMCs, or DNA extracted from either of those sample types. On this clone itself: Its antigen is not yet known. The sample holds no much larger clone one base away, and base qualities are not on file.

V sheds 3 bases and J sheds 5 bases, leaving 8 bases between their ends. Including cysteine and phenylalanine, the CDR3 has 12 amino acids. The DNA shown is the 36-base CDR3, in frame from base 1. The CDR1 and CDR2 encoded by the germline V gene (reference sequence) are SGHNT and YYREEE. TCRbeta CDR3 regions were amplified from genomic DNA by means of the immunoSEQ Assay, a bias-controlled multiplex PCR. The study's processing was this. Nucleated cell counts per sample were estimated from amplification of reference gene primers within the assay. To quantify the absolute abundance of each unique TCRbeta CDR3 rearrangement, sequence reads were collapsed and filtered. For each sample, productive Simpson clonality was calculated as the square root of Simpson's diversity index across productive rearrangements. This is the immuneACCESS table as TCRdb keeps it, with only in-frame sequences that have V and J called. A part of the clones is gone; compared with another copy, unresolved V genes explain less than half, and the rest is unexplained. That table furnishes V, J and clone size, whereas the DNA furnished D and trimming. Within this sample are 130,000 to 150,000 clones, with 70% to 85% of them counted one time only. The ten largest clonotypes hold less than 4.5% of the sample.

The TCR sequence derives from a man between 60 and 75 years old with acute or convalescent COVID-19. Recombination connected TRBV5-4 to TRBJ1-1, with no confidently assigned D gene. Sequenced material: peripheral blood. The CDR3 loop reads CASSSVGTEAFF. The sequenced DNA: TGTGCCAGCAGCTCGGTCGGTACTGAAGCTTTCTTT.